This T cell receptor (beta chain) was observed in a study of T cell changes during pregnancy in multiple sclerosis. Germline values: CDR1 MNHEY, CDR2 SMNVEV (reference sequence). V was pared by 5 bases and J by 11 bases, with 18 bases between. CDR3 length: 13 residues. Repertoires were generated with immunoSEQ multiplex PCR, while TCRdb's copy carries only in-frame clones and drops some. The sample yields roughly 47,000 clones, 85% to 90% seen once. The chain recombines TRBV27 with TRBJ1-1, with D maybe TRBD1 (6 bases). This TCR derives from a female donor with multiple sclerosis, enrolled in a pregnancy study. Sample: CD8+ T cells from peripheral blood mononuclear cells, taken in the second trimester of pregnancy. The CDR3 DNA reads TGTGCCAGCAGTGGGGGGGCCCGCGATGGGGCTTTCTTT. This translates into CASSGGARDGAFF.